These 15 T cell receptor beta chains came from one sample sequenced in a study of neurological immune-mediated disorders. Time point meaning: longitudinal time-point 3. TCRdb ran MiXCR on the 5' RACE reads and lists one entry per CDR3 protein. Among about 53,000 distinct CDR3 sequences listed, roughly 7.7% were seen once. Specimen: PBMCs. The receptor set was obtained from a woman aged 40 to 50 in good health.

This clonotype has a count of ten or more. The chain uses TRBV3-1 and TRBJ2-7; TRBD2 is a possible D gene (5 bases). V was pared by 3 bases and J by 5 bases, with 8 bases between. This CDR3 has 12 residues. CDR1 and CDR2 (germline): LGHDT, YNNKEL (reference sequence). CDR3 sequence: CASSHGENEQYF. CDR3 DNA sequence: TGTGCCAGCAGCCACGGGGAAAACGAGCAGTACTTC.

The sample holds many counts of this clonotype. J is TRBJ1-1 and V is TRBV5-1; TRBD1 aligns across 8 bases. V lost 4 bases and J lost 5; bases outside the gene matches: 7. Germline CDR1 and CDR2: SGHRS and YFSETQ. The CDR3 has 14 amino acids. CDR3 DNA sequence: TGCGCCAGCAGCCGCGACAGGGGAGGGACTGAAGCTTTCTTT. This gives the protein CASSRDRGGTEAFF.

This clonotype showed up many times. This rearrangement joins TRBV7-2 to TRBJ1-2; 7 bases fit TRBD1. V gave up 5 bases and J gave up 8 bases; unmatched junction bases: 8. Germline loops: CDR1 SGHTA, CDR2 FQGNSA. CDR3 length equals 13 residues. The CDR3 nucleotides are TGTGCCAGCAGCCCTAGGGACAGCCACGGCTACACCTTC. As protein: CASSPRDSHGYTF.

By share of the sample, this clonotype is medium-sized. The V call is TRBV5-1, the J call TRBJ2-3; D ambiguous. Trimming stripped 0 bases from V and 2 bases from J, with 10 bases between. This CDR3 contains 15 residues. Germline V CDR1 and CDR2: SGHRS, YFSETQ. The CDR3 sequence: CASSLGQKPTDTQYF. The CDR3 DNA sequence: TGCGCCAGCAGCTTGGGTCAGAAACCCACAGATACGCAGTATTTT.

The sample holds a few counts of this clonotype. This rearrangement joins TRBV20-1 to TRBJ1-3; no firm D call. This CDR3 spans 13 amino acids. Germline V gene data show CDR1 as DFQATT and CDR2 as SNEGSKA (reference sequence). The V end was cut by 6 bases, the J end by 3 bases, with 12 bases between. CDR3 region: CSAQPDDGNTIYF. CDR3 DNA: TGCAGTGCCCAACCTGACGATGGAAACACCATATATTTT.

V usage is TRBV6-6 and J usage is TRBJ1-2, with a tentative D call TRBD1 (5 bases). V shed 6 bases and J shed 5 bases, with 16 bases lying between them. The CDR3 is 14 amino acids. The germline V gene has CDR1 MNHNY and CDR2 SVGAGI (reference sequence). CDR3 in amino acids: CASREGSLWYGYTF. CDR3 coding DNA: TGTGCCAGCAGGGAGGGGTCTTTGTGGTATGGCTACACCTTC.

This clonotype was seen many times. The CDR3 loop reads CASSRIRDYTEAFF. The CDR3 DNA reads TGTGCCAGCAGTAGGATAAGGGACTACACTGAAGCTTTCTTT. J is TRBJ1-1 and V is TRBV12-3 or TRBV12-4; D perhaps matches TRBD1 (5 bases). This CDR3 has 14 amino acids. Trimming pared 5 bases from V and 3 bases from J, leaving 13 bases between.

This clonotype was seen ten or more times. V and J are TRBV5-1 and TRBJ1-1, with unresolved D. The CDR3 runs to 15 residues. Trimming shortened V by 6 bases and J by 2 bases, and 17 bases separated the two germline ends. In germline, CDR1 is SGHRS, CDR2 YFSETQ. This chain's CDR3 is CASTLVEGGNTEAFF. In DNA form, the CDR3 reads TGCGCCAGCACCCTCGTCGAGGGCGGCAACACTGAAGCTTTCTTT.

The table lists this clonotype with many counts. The V call is TRBV9, the J call TRBJ1-6; tentatively, D is TRBD1 (5 bases). This CDR3 has 15 amino acids. V shed 0 bases and J shed 11 bases, with 15 bases lying between them. The germline gives CDR1 SGDLS, CDR2 YYNGEE. The chain's CDR3 is CASSVDPGTGPPLHF. The CDR3 DNA is TGTGCCAGCAGCGTAGATCCGGGAACGGGGCCACCCCTCCACTTT. Looking up the rest from reference TRBV9 and TRBJ1-6 gives the full variable domain: DSGVTQTPKHLITATGQRVTLRCSPRSGDLSVYWYQQSLDQGLQFLIQYYNGEERAKGNILERFSAQQFPDLHSELNLSSLELGDSALYFCASSVDPGTGPPLHFGNGTRLTVT.

This clonotype was seen repeatedly, ten times or more. This chain's CDR3 is CATSDSRQGLSEQYF. CDR3 sequence (DNA): TGTGCCACCAGTGATTCCCGACAGGGTCTAAGCGAGCAGTACTTC. The genes are TRBV24-1 and TRBJ2-7; 7 bases align to TRBD1. Germline CDR1 is KGHDR and CDR2 is SFDVKD. J lost 6 bases, V lost 2 bases, and 9 bases had no gene match. The CDR3 runs to 15 residues.

Many counts were recorded for this clonotype. The V call is TRBV29-1, the J call TRBJ1-2, with TRBD1 as a possible D gene (5 bases). Trimming took 7 bases from V and 4 from J, leaving 16 bases between them. The V gene's germline CDR1 is SQVTM and CDR2 ANQGSEA. CDR3 length: 13 amino acids. Here the CDR3 reads CSARSGAAYGYTF. DNA of the CDR3: TGCAGCGCCCGGTCTGGGGCGGCCTATGGCTACACCTTC.

This clonotype was picked up many times. This rearrangement joins TRBV7-9 to TRBJ1-1; 8 nucleotides match TRBD1. From germline, CDR1 is SEHNR and CDR2 FQNEAQ (reference sequence). The CDR3 is 15 amino acids. V shed 0 bases and J 10 bases; nucleotides not matched to a gene: 10. The CDR3 coding sequence is TGTGCCAGCAGCTTAGCACCAGGGGGCTATTCGGGAGCTTTCTTT. This sequence encodes CASSLAPGGYSGAFF.

Ten or more counts support this clonotype. The chain carries TRBV5-1 and TRBJ2-1, with 7 bases aligning to TRBD2. CDR1 is SGHRS and CDR2 is YFSETQ in the germline V gene. Losses at the gene ends were 6 bases for V and 3 bases for J; bases not matched to a gene: 9. The CDR3 has 15 amino acids. The CDR3 protein is CASIPLAGDYNEQFF. CDR3 in DNA: TGCGCCAGCATTCCTCTGGCGGGGGACTACAATGAGCAGTTCTTC.

This clonotype appeared many times. The gene calls are TRBV29-1 and TRBJ2-5; D is ambiguous. The CDR3 contains 13 residues. Germline assignment: CDR1 SQVTM and CDR2 ANQGSEA. The V end was cut by 3 bases, the J end by 5 bases, with 13 bases between. CDR3 in amino acids: CSVDGQVAETQYF. The CDR3 nucleotides are TGCAGCGTTGATGGGCAGGTTGCGGAGACCCAGTACTTC.

This clonotype was detected many times. The chain carries TRBV5-5 and TRBJ1-4; 8 bases align to TRBD1. Germline trimming cut 4 bases from V and 3 bases from J; bases unmatched to any gene: 5. The CDR3 is 15 amino acids. Germline V lookup: CDR1 SGHKS, CDR2 YYEKEE (reference sequence). CDR3 loop: CASSPTGQANEKLFF. The CDR3 DNA is TGTGCCAGCAGCCCCACGGGACAGGCTAATGAAAAACTGTTTTTT. Supplemented by reference TRBV5-5 and TRBJ1-4, the full variable domain reads DAGVTQSPTHLIKTRGQQVTLRCSPISGHKSVSWYQQVLGQGPQFIFQYYEKEERGRGNFPDRFSARQFPNYSSELNVNALLLGDSALYLCASSPTGQANEKLFFGSGTQLSVL.